The 21 T cell receptor beta chains in this list originate from one sample, sequenced in a study of blood T cell repertoires in COVID-19. Measured with immunoSEQ multiplex PCR; TCRdb has only the in-frame clones, and not every one. This table has 400,000 to 450,000 clones, just over 85% appearing once. Specimen: peripheral blood. All receptors derive from a woman between 25 and 40 years old with active or convalescent COVID-19.

This clone showed up just once. J is TRBJ2-3 and V is TRBV5-4; the match to TRBD2 covers 10 bases. V dropped 1 base and J dropped 1; count of bases not matched to a gene: 6. The CDR3 has 17 residues. The germline CDR1 and CDR2 sequences are SGHNT and YYREEE (reference sequence). The CDR3 region is CASSLLTSGARTDTQYF. DNA for the CDR3: TGTGCCAGCAGCTTGCTAACTAGCGGGGCCCGCACAGATACGCAGTATTTT.

The rearrangement links TRBV5-1 to TRBJ1-4; 7 nucleotides align to TRBD1. V lost 4 bases to trimming and J lost 5 bases; unmatched junction nucleotides: 5. The CDR3 loop spans 14 amino acids. Germline V lookup: CDR1 SGHRS, CDR2 YFSETQ. Here the CDR3 reads CASSPDRQNEKLFF. CDR3 in DNA: TGCGCCAGCAGCCCGGACAGGCAAAATGAAAAACTGTTTTTT.

This chain links TRBV4-1 with TRBJ2-2, with 7 bases aligning to TRBD2. After removal of 4 bases from V and 6 bases from J, the junction contained 8 bases not matched to a gene. From germline, CDR1 is MGHRA and CDR2 YSYEKL. This CDR3 region has 15 residues. The CDR3 reads CASSRRGGGAGELFF. The CDR3 DNA reads as TGCGCCAGCAGCCGCCGCGGCGGGGGAGCCGGGGAGCTGTTTTTT.

The DNA of the CDR3 is TGTGCCAGCAGCTTAGCAACAGGGATGAACACTGAAGCTTTCTTT. The encoded protein is CASSLATGMNTEAFF. The chain uses TRBV11-2 and TRBJ1-1; tentative D call: TRBD1 (6 bases). The germline V and J ends were trimmed by 1 base and 0 bases, with 9 bases remaining between them. The V gene's germline CDR1 is SGHAT and CDR2 FQNNGV. The CDR3 length is 15 residues. The full variable domain, in which reference TRBV11-2 and TRBJ1-1 provide the parts outside the CDR3, is EAGVAQSPRYKIIEKRQSVAFWCNPISGHATLYWYQQILGQGPKLLIQFQNNGVVDDSQLPKDRFSAERLKGVDSTLKIQPAKLEDSAVYLCASSLATGMNTEAFFGQGTRLTVV.

The J gene is TRBJ2-7, the V gene TRBV6-5, with D maybe TRBD2 (6 bases). Germline V gives CDR1 MNHEY, CDR2 SVGAGI. The V gene lost 5 bases and the J gene lost 3 bases, with 14 bases spanning the gap. This CDR3 comprises 14 residues. The CDR3: CASSRRDLGYEQYF. The CDR3 DNA is TGTGCCAGCAGTCGACGGGACTTAGGCTACGAGCAGTACTTC.

The rearrangement joins TRBV19 to TRBJ2-1; TRBD1 aligns across 7 bases. This CDR3 region has 13 residues. The germline CDR1 and CDR2 sequences are LNHDA and SQIVND (reference sequence). Trimming cost V 4 bases and J 8 bases; bases outside gene matches: 5. The CDR3 sequence: CASSTNRGYEQFF. CDR3 nucleotides: TGTGCCAGTAGTACCAACAGGGGCTATGAGCAGTTCTTC. Complete variable domain (other parts from reference TRBV19 and TRBJ2-1): DGGITQSPKYLFRKEGQNVTLSCEQNLNHDAMYWYRQDPGQGLRLIYYSQIVNDFQKGDIAEGYSVSREKKESFPLTVTSAQKNPTAFYLCASSTNRGYEQFFGPGTRLTVL.

This chain links TRBV15 with TRBJ2-1, with D tentatively TRBD2 (6 bases). CDR1 is LNHNV and CDR2 is YYDKDF in the germline V gene (reference sequence). This CDR3 region has 14 residues. V lost 1 base to trimming and J lost 9 bases, with 13 bases between them. The CDR3 loop is CATSRGLAGGEQFF. CDR3 DNA sequence: TGTGCCACCAGCAGAGGTTTAGCCGGGGGTGAGCAGTTCTTC.

The chain employs TRBV6-1 and TRBJ2-1; a possible D gene is TRBD1 (6 bases). The CDR3 sequence is 17 residues long. V was cut by 4 bases and J by 4 bases, with 20 bases left in between. Germline loops: CDR1 MNHNS, CDR2 SASEGT. The CDR3 loop is CASSGNRDTETYNEQFF. CDR3 bases: TGTGCCAGCAGTGGAAACCGGGACACGGAAACATACAATGAGCAGTTCTTC.

The gene calls are TRBV6-5 and TRBJ1-2, with 7 positions matching TRBD1. The CDR3 loop spans 14 amino acids. The germline V gene has CDR1 MNHEY and CDR2 SVGAGI. Trimming at V came to 7 bases and at J to 5 bases, leaving 10 bases not matched to a gene. The CDR3 nucleotides are TGTGCCAGCACGGCGACAGGGACGTGGTATGGCTACACCTTC. Translating it yields CASTATGTWYGYTF.

The chain has TRBV29-1 and TRBJ1-2; D is uncertain. With 3 bases removed from V and 1 base from J, the gap between germline ends came to 12 bases. The CDR3 totals 14 residues. Germline-derived CDR1 and CDR2 are SQVTM and ANQGSEA. CDR3 amino acids: CSVDYPGINYGYTF. CDR3 nucleotides: TGCAGCGTTGATTATCCAGGAATTAACTATGGCTACACCTTC.

V is TRBV7-2 and J is TRBJ1-5; 9 bases line up with TRBD1. V gave up 4 bases and J gave up 2 bases; unmatched junction bases: 9. Germline CDR1 SGHTA, CDR2 FQGNSA. The CDR3 is 17 amino acids. CDR3 in amino acids: CASSSRVTGGGNQPQHF. The DNA for the CDR3 is TGTGCCAGCAGCTCACGAGTCACAGGGGGCGGCAATCAGCCCCAGCATTTT.

Remarks on this clone: Other DNA sequences in the sample encode the same CDR3. The CDR3 region is CASSPTSGSTDTQYF. In DNA, the CDR3 is TGTGCCAGCAGCCCTACTAGCGGAAGCACAGATACGCAGTATTTT. V and J are TRBV3-1 (or the pseudogene TRBV3-2) and TRBJ2-3; 8 bases are a match to TRBD2. Germline trimming cut 4 bases from V and 0 bases from J; bases unmatched to any gene: 3. This CDR3 comprises 15 residues. Germline V gene lookup returns CDR1 LGHDT and CDR2 YNNKEL (reference sequence).

This clone appeared once. This sequence joins TRBV12-3 or TRBV12-4 and TRBJ2-1; D is possibly TRBD1 (5 bases). The CDR3 sequence is 11 residues long. The V and J ends lost 5 bases and 6 bases respectively, with 5 bases between them. CDR3 coding DNA: TGTGCCAGCAGTACAGGCAATGAGCAGTTCTTC. Translating it yields CASSTGNEQFF.

The rearrangement joins TRBV3-1 (or the pseudogene TRBV3-2) to TRBJ1-6, with unresolved D. V lost 3 bases, J lost 10 bases, and 10 bases lay in between. Germline assignment: CDR1 LGHDT and CDR2 YNNKEL (reference sequence). CDR3 length: 13 amino acids. This chain's CDR3 is CASSQGVGSPLHF. The CDR3 DNA follows: TGTGCCAGCAGCCAGGGAGTAGGGTCACCCCTCCACTTT.

This clone came up a few times. The chain joins TRBV27 to TRBJ1-2, with D tentatively TRBD1 (6 bases). This CDR3 spans 14 amino acids. Deletions cut 6 bases from V and 3 bases from J, with 14 bases between. CDR1 is MNHEY, CDR2 SMNVEV, per germline (reference sequence). The CDR3 region is CASSRGGGHYGYTF. Here the CDR3 DNA reads TGTGCCAGCAGCCGGGGAGGGGGGCACTATGGCTACACCTTC.

The CDR3 DNA is TGTGCCAGCAGTTACTGGCCCTTGGATGGCTACACCTTC. This sequence encodes CASSYWPLDGYTF. This sequence joins TRBV6-2 or TRBV6-3 and TRBJ1-2, with D hard to call. Per germline, CDR1 MNHEY and CDR2 SVGEGT. The CDR3 has 13 amino acids. The germline V and J ends were trimmed by 1 base and 6 bases, with 9 bases remaining between them.

J is TRBJ2-3 and V is TRBV27; 9 bases fit TRBD2. Trimming cost V 5 bases and J 2 bases; bases outside gene matches: 11. Germline loops: CDR1 MNHEY, CDR2 SMNVEV (reference sequence). This CDR3 region has 17 residues. CDR3 sequence (DNA): TGTGCCAGCAGTCTAACGGAGGCTAGCGGGGTCACAGATACGCAGTATTTT. Amino acids: CASSLTEASGVTDTQYF.

This chain joins TRBV2 and TRBJ2-5; 11 nucleotides agree with TRBD2. In germline, CDR1 is SNHLY, CDR2 FYNNEI. The CDR3 runs to 16 residues. With V trimmed by 7 bases and J by 4 bases, 11 bases remained unmatched. The CDR3: CASNHGTSGLGETQYF. The CDR3 DNA is TGTGCCAGCAACCACGGGACTAGCGGACTAGGAGAGACCCAGTACTTC.

This clone was seen just once. V gene TRBV5-1 combines with J gene TRBJ1-5; maybe TRBD1 (5 bases). Trimming stripped 0 bases from V and 3 bases from J, with 10 bases between. The CDR3 extends over 15 amino acids. Germline CDR1 reads SGHRS; CDR2 reads YFSETQ. CDR3 protein: CASSLEGLLNQPQHF. CDR3 nucleotides: TGCGCCAGCAGCTTGGAGGGACTCCTCAATCAGCCCCAGCATTTT.

The V call is TRBV10-3, the J call TRBJ1-6; TRBD1 matches at 9 bases. This CDR3 contains 14 residues. Germline lookup yields CDR1 ENHRY and CDR2 SYGVKD. The V segment lost 10 bases and the J segment 7 bases; nucleotides outside the gene matches: 8. In DNA form, the CDR3 reads TGTGCCACTGAGACAGGGGGTTCGAATTCACCCCTCCACTTT. It encodes CATETGGSNSPLHF.

The chain carries TRBV12-3 or TRBV12-4 and TRBJ1-2; 8 positions agree with TRBD1. V shed 6 bases, J shed 4 bases, and the junction held 4 bases outside the gene matches. The CDR3 loop spans 13 amino acids. The CDR3 coding sequence is TGTGCCAGCAGCCTTGACAGGGGCTATGGCTACACCTTC. It codes for CASSLDRGYGYTF.